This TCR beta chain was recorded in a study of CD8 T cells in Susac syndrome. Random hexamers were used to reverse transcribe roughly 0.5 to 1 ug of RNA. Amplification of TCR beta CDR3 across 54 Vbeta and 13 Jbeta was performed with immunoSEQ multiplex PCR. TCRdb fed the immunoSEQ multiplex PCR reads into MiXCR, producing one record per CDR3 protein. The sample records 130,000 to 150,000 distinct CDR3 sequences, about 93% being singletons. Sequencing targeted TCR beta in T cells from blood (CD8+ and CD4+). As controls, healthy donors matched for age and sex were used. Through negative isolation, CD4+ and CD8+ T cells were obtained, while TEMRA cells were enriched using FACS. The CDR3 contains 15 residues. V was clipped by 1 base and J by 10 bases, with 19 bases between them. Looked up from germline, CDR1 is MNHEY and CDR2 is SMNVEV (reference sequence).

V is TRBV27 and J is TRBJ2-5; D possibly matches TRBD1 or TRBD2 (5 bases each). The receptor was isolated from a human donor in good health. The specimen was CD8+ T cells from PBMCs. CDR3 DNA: TGTGCCAGCAGTTTATATGGGGCTCGCGGGTCTGACCAGTACTTC. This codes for CASSLYGARGSDQYF.